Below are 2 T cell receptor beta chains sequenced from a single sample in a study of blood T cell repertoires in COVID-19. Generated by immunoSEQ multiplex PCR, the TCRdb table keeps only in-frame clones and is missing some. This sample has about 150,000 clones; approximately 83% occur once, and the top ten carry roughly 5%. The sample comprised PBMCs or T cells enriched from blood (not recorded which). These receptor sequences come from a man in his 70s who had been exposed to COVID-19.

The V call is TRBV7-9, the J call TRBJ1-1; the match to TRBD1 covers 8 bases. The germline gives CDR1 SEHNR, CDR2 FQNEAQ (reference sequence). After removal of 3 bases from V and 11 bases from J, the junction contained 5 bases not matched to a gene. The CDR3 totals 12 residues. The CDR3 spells CASSFPTGVAFF. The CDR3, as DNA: TGTGCCAGCAGCTTTCCGACAGGGGTGGCTTTCTTT. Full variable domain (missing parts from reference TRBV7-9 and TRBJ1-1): DTGVSQNPRHKITKRGQNVTFRCDPISEHNRLYWYRQTLGQGPEFLTYFQNEAQLEKSRLLSDRFSAERPKGSFSTLEIQRTEQGDSAMYLCASSFPTGVAFFGQGTRLTVV.

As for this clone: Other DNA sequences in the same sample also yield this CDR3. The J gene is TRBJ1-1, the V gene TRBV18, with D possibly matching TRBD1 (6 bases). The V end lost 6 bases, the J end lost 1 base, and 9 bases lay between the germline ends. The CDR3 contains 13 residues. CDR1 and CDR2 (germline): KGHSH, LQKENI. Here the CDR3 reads CASSPGQNTEAFF. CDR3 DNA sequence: TGTGCCAGCTCTCCGGGACAGAACACTGAAGCTTTCTTT.